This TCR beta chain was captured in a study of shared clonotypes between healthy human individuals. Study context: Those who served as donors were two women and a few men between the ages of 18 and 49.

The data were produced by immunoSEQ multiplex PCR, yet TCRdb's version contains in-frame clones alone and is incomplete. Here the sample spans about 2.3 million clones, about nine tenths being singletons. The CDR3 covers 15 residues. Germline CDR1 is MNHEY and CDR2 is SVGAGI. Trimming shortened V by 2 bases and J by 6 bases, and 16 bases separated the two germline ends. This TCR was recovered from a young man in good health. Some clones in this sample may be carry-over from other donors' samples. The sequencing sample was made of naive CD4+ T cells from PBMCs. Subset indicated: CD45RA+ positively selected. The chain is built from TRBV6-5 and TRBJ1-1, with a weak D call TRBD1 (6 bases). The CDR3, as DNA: TGTGCCAGCAGTTACAGACAAGGGGGGGCTCCTGAAGCTTTCTTT. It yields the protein CASSYRQGGAPEAFF.